The 5 T cell receptor beta chains reported below all come from one sample, sequenced in a study of shared clonotypes between healthy human individuals. Produced via immunoSEQ multiplex PCR; TCRdb's table is partial and in-frame only. Among about 2.4 million clones listed, 93% were seen once. Sequences were obtained from naive CD4+ T cells from PBMCs. Subset defined: CD45RA+ positively selected. Every receptor here comes from a man between 18 and 29 years old in good health. Some clones in this sample may be carry-over from other donors' samples.

The chain links TRBV4-3 to TRBJ2-7; D not resolved. Germline assignment: CDR1 LGHNA and CDR2 YSLEER. This CDR3 is built from 14 residues. Trimming removed 1 base at V and 2 bases at J, with 9 bases between. The CDR3 DNA follows: TGCGCCAGCAGCCAAGTAATAGGTCCCTACGAGCAGTACTTC. Its protein is CASSQVIGPYEQYF.

The J gene is TRBJ1-3, the V gene TRBV6-1; D remains unclear. Trimming shortened V by 11 bases and J by 0 bases, and 14 bases separated the two germline ends. Germline CDR1 is MNHNS and CDR2 is SASEGT. The CDR3 has 14 residues. Written as DNA, the CDR3 is TGTGCCGCCGCCAGTACAGCCTCTGGAAACACCATATATTTT. It is translated as CAAASTASGNTIYF.

This chain links TRBV5-6 with TRBJ1-1; no definite D call. This CDR3 comprises 12 residues. Germline V CDR1 and CDR2: SGHDT, YYEEEE. V lost 0 bases and J lost 7, with 7 bases in between. For the CDR3, the DNA is TGTGCCAGCAGCTTGGTGGGCAGTGAAGCTTTCTTT. Its protein product is CASSLVGSEAFF.

The chain has TRBV5-1 and TRBJ2-2; 7 bases map to TRBD2. J gave up 7 bases and V 1 base, and 7 bases lay outside the gene matches. Germline V CDR1 and CDR2: SGHRS, YFSETQ. The CDR3 consists of 15 residues. The CDR3 loop reads CASSLRSGKGGELFF. CDR3 coding DNA: TGCGCCAGCAGCTTGCGGAGCGGGAAAGGCGGGGAGCTGTTTTTT. The variable domain in full, with the rest retrieved from reference TRBV5-1 and TRBJ2-2, is KAGVTQTPRYLIKTRGQQVTLSCSPISGHRSVSWYQQTPGQGLQFLFEYFSETQRNKGNFPGRFSGRQFSNSRSEMNVSTLELGDSALYLCASSLRSGKGGELFFGEGSRLTVL.

CDR3 nucleotide sequence: TGTGCCAGCAGCTTAGTTTGGAGCGGGGCCTCCTACGAGCAGTACTTC. This codes for CASSLVWSGASYEQYF. The chain couples TRBV11-2 to TRBJ2-7; 7 bases match TRBD2. V lost 1 base to trimming and J lost 0 bases; unmatched junction nucleotides: 6. The germline V gene has CDR1 SGHAT and CDR2 FQNNGV. CDR3 length: 16 residues.